Listed here are 26 T cell receptor beta chains from one sample, sequenced in a study of cytomegalovirus exposure and HLA in healthy donors. Both 60 Vbeta primers and 13 Jbeta primers went into the PCR. Generated by immunoSEQ multiplex PCR, the TCRdb table keeps only in-frame clones and is missing some. The sample holds roughly 120,000 clones, roughly 63% seen once. The sample taken for sequencing was PBMCs. These receptors all stem from a man aged 25 to 40 in good health and CMV-seropositive.

The chain recombines TRBV28 with TRBJ1-1; tentative D call: TRBD1 (6 bases). CDR3 length: 15 residues. Trimming stripped 6 bases from V and 2 bases from J, with 16 bases between. The germline V gene has CDR1 MDHEN and CDR2 SYDVKM. CDR3 DNA sequence: TGTGCCAGCAGCGACAGGCTGGGGCTAAACACTGAAGCTTTCTTT. It yields the protein CASSDRLGLNTEAFF.

This chain links TRBV7-3 with TRBJ1-1; a weak D match, TRBD1 (5 bases). The CDR3 extends over 15 amino acids. V dropped 1 base and J dropped 4 bases, with 13 bases sitting between them. Germline CDR1 SGHTA, CDR2 FQGTGA. CDR3 DNA sequence: TGTGCCAGCAGCTTAATTGGGGGGTCGGGCACTGAAGCTTTCTTT. Its protein product is CASSLIGGSGTEAFF.

In this sample, this clone turned up a few times. The J gene is TRBJ2-5, the V gene TRBV6-5; maybe TRBD1 (6 bases). CDR3 length equals 13 residues. V was pared by 5 bases and J by 3 bases, with 10 bases between. Germline CDR1 reads MNHEY; CDR2 reads SVGAGI. This chain's CDR3 is CASSTQGEETQYF. The DNA for the CDR3 is TGTGCCAGCAGTACACAGGGAGAAGAGACCCAGTACTTC.

This chain joins TRBV10-3 and TRBJ1-5, with D perhaps matching TRBD1 (6 bases). CDR1 is ENHRY, CDR2 SYGVKD, per germline. The CDR3 is 13 amino acids. The V end lost 10 bases, the J end lost 7 bases, and 17 bases lay between the germline ends. In DNA, the CDR3 is TGTGCCAACGCGATTGAGGGGGACCAGCCCCAGCATTTT. Its protein product is CANAIEGDQPQHF.

The chain has TRBV7-2 and TRBJ2-5, with 10 bases matching TRBD2. Germline CDR1 is SGHTA and CDR2 is FQGNSA. The CDR3 extends over 16 amino acids. The V segment lost 2 bases and the J segment 5 bases; nucleotides outside the gene matches: 8. The DNA for the CDR3 is TGTGCCAGCAGCTTACTAGCTAGCGGGAGTGGGGAGACCCAGTACTTC. Translated: CASSLLASGSGETQYF.

The chain is built from TRBV7-6 and TRBJ2-5; 12 nucleotides align to TRBD2. This CDR3 is 15 amino acids long. Germline CDR1 and CDR2: SGHVS and FNYEAQ. The ends lost 5 bases at V and 5 bases at J; junction bases unmatched: 6. CDR3: CASSPRTSGEETQYF. In DNA form, the CDR3 reads TGTGCCAGCAGCCCCCGGACTAGCGGGGAGGAGACCCAGTACTTC.

The V and J genes are TRBV6-5 and TRBJ2-1; possibly TRBD2 for D (6 bases). CDR1 is MNHEY, CDR2 SVGAGI, per germline. The CDR3 is made up of 16 amino acids. Trimming removed 2 bases from V and 3 bases from J, with 14 bases in between. CDR3 residues: CASSYQPSASYNEQFF. The CDR3 nucleotides are TGTGCCAGCAGTTACCAACCTAGCGCCAGCTACAATGAGCAGTTCTTC.

This clone showed up just a few times. The rearrangement uses TRBV10-1 and TRBJ1-3; TRBD1 is a possible D gene (5 bases). Trimming took off 1 base at V and 4 bases at J, with 14 bases between the two ends. Germline-derived CDR1 and CDR2 are WNHNN and SYGVQD (reference sequence). This CDR3 contains 16 residues. CDR3 amino acids: CASSELAQGRGNTIYF. The CDR3 region has the DNA TGCGCCAGCAGTGAGTTGGCCCAGGGCCGCGGAAACACCATATATTTT.

V is TRBV27 and J is TRBJ2-7, with 13 bases identical to TRBD2. Germline lookup yields CDR1 MNHEY and CDR2 SMNVEV (reference sequence). This CDR3 contains 17 residues. Trimming at V came to 5 bases and at J to 6 bases, leaving 13 bases not matched to a gene. CDR3 loop: CASSPVLAGGPSGEQYF. The DNA of the CDR3 is TGTGCCAGCAGTCCAGTACTAGCGGGAGGGCCCAGCGGCGAGCAGTACTTC.

The rearrangement links TRBV9 to TRBJ2-5; TRBD2 aligns across 10 bases. V shed 1 base, J shed 4 bases, and the junction held 4 bases outside the gene matches. This CDR3 is built from 15 residues. Germline-derived CDR1 and CDR2 are SGDLS and YYNGEE. The DNA for the CDR3 is TGTGCCAGCAGCGTATCCGGGACTAGCGCAGAGACCCAGTACTTC. Translating it yields CASSVSGTSAETQYF.

This clone was picked up a small number of times. The V and J genes are TRBV4-1 and TRBJ1-1, with a weak D call TRBD1 (6 bases). Trimming stripped 0 bases from V and 5 bases from J, with 16 bases between. The CDR3 is 16 residues long. Germline-derived CDR1 and CDR2 are MGHRA and YSYEKL. As DNA, the CDR3 is TGCGCCAGCAGCCAAGATCTCTTCCTAACAGGGACTGAAGCTTTCTTT. It encodes CASSQDLFLTGTEAFF.

The rearrangement links TRBV25-1 to TRBJ1-2; no clear D. CDR1 and CDR2 (germline): MGHDK, SYGVNS. The CDR3 spans 13 residues. V lost 3 bases and J lost 5, with 10 bases in between. The CDR3 DNA sequence: TGTGCCAGCAGTGATTGGGAGGAGTATGGCTACACCTTC. The encoded protein is CASSDWEEYGYTF.

The V call is TRBV30, the J call TRBJ2-7, with D possibly matching TRBD2 (5 bases). The CDR3 loop spans 13 amino acids. From germline, CDR1 is GTSNPN and CDR2 SVGIG (reference sequence). V was cut by 4 bases and J by 13 bases, with 23 bases left in between. The CDR3 region has the DNA TGTGCCTGGAAAGGACTGATAGGTTTGAAGGAATACTTC. This sequence encodes CAWKGLIGLKEYF. The complete variable domain, with remaining parts taken from reference TRBV30 and TRBJ2-7, reads SQTIHQWPATLVQPVGSPLSLECTVEGTSNPNLYWYRQAAGRGLQLLFYSVGIGQISSEVPQNLSASRPQDRQFILSSKKLLLSDSGFYLCAWKGLIGLKEYFGPGTRLTVT.

This clone was seen once. The chain carries TRBV6-5 and TRBJ2-3, with D maybe TRBD1 (6 bases). The length of the CDR3 is 16 residues. Germline assignment: CDR1 MNHEY and CDR2 SVGAGI. With 2 bases removed from V and 2 bases from J, the gap between germline ends came to 14 bases. CDR3 protein: CASSYGAGDITDTQYF. The CDR3 coding sequence is TGTGCCAGCAGTTACGGGGCAGGGGACATCACAGATACGCAGTATTTT.

V and J are TRBV5-4 and TRBJ1-2; the match to TRBD1 covers 7 bases. CDR3 length equals 14 residues. The germline V gene encodes CDR1 SGHNT and CDR2 YYREEE (reference sequence). The ends lost 4 bases at V and 4 bases at J; junction bases unmatched: 7. The CDR3 DNA reads TGTGCCAGCAGCAGGACAGGTCAGGGCTATGGCTACACCTTC. Its protein is CASSRTGQGYGYTF.

V usage is TRBV7-3 and J usage is TRBJ1-1; tentative D call: TRBD1 (6 bases). CDR3 length: 13 residues. Germline V lookup: CDR1 SGHTA, CDR2 FQGTGA. Trimming removed 5 bases from V and 6 bases from J, with 13 bases in between. The CDR3 DNA is TGTGCCAGCAGCCGTCAGGGGAAGGCTGAAGCTTTCTTT. Protein product: CASSRQGKAEAFF.

The CDR3 DNA follows: TGTGCCAGCAGCAAACCGGGGGGACGTTCGGGCTTACGCGAGCAGTACTTC. Amino acids: CASSKPGGRSGLREQYF. The chain recombines TRBV21-1 with TRBJ2-7; TRBD2 reflects the table's D call only, with no check against the DNA. TRBV21-1 is listed as a pseudogene. CDR3 length: 17 residues.

The gene calls are TRBV14 and TRBJ2-3; D is possibly TRBD2 (5 bases). Germline V lookup: CDR1 SGHDN, CDR2 FVKESK. The CDR3 extends over 15 amino acids. V was clipped by 0 bases and J by 6 bases, with 13 bases between them. The CDR3 loop is CASSQDSGSGDTQYF. CDR3 DNA sequence: TGTGCCAGCAGCCAAGACTCGGGGAGTGGGGATACGCAGTATTTT.

This clone was recorded once. The chain uses TRBV2 and TRBJ2-7; maybe TRBD2 (5 bases). This CDR3 comprises 14 residues. With 5 bases removed from V and 1 base from J, the gap between germline ends came to 12 bases. CDR1 and CDR2 from the germline V gene are SNHLY and FYNNEI. The CDR3 nucleotides read TGTGCCAGCAGTCTACTAGAAATATCCTACGAGCAGTACTTC. This translates into CASSLLEISYEQYF.

The chain joins TRBV28 to TRBJ2-7, with D possibly being TRBD1 (5 bases). Trimming shortened V by 3 bases and J by 9 bases, and 9 bases separated the two germline ends. CDR1 MDHEN and CDR2 SYDVKM come from the germline V gene. The CDR3 has 11 residues. This CDR3 reads CASSLHRGQYF. The CDR3 DNA follows: TGTGCCAGCAGTTTGCATAGGGGGCAGTACTTC.

This clone was counted a single time. J is TRBJ2-1 and V is TRBV2, with D possibly being TRBD1 (7 bases). Germline CDR1 SNHLY, CDR2 FYNNEI. CDR3 size: 14 residues. V lost 4 bases and J 9 bases, leaving 16 bases between the germline ends. CDR3 coding DNA: TGTGCCAGCAGTGGCCCTAACAGGGGAGGTGAGCAGTTCTTC. Encoded protein: CASSGPNRGGEQFF. The variable domain in full, completed from reference TRBV2 and TRBJ2-1, reads EPEVTQTPSHQVTQMGQEVILRCVPISNHLYFYWYRQILGQKVEFLVSFYNNEISEKSEIFDDQFSVERPDGSNFTLKIRSTKLEDSAMYFCASSGPNRGGEQFFGPGTRLTVL.

This chain uses TRBV6-5 with TRBJ1-1; TRBD1 aligns across 9 bases. Germline V gene lookup returns CDR1 MNHEY and CDR2 SVGAGI. Trimming at V came to 6 bases and at J to 8 bases, leaving 7 bases not matched to a gene. CDR3 length: 13 residues. The CDR3 loop is CASRDRGFGEAFF. The CDR3 bases are TGTGCCAGCAGGGACAGGGGTTTTGGGGAAGCTTTCTTT.

Worth noting for this clone: One end of the junction does not line up with germline, which may come from a read error. The sample has other DNA sequences that encode this CDR3 too. The chain has TRBV6-5 and TRBJ2-7; a possible D gene is TRBD1 (5 bases). The CDR3 runs 14 residues. Germline CDR1 is MNHEY and CDR2 is SVGAGI. The CDR3 protein is CASSYGRQTYEQYF. In nucleotides, the CDR3 is TGTGCCAGCAGTTATGGCAGACAGACCTACGAACAGTACTTC.

The J gene is TRBJ2-1, the V gene TRBV11-3, with 9 bases lining up with TRBD2. The CDR3 contains 15 residues. Germline V CDR1 and CDR2: SGHNT, YENEEA. V shed 5 bases and J 2 bases; nucleotides not matched to a gene: 4. The CDR3 is CASSQTSGPYNEQFF. The DNA for the CDR3 is TGTGCCAGCAGCCAGACTAGCGGACCCTACAATGAGCAGTTCTTC.

The chain has TRBV18 and TRBJ2-1; 9 nucleotides align to TRBD1. The CDR3 spans 14 residues. V was clipped by 3 bases and J by 8 bases; unmatched bases: 5. CDR1 is KGHSH, CDR2 LQKENI, per germline. The CDR3 DNA reads TGTGCCAGCTCACCGGGACAGGGTGGGGATGAGCAGTTCTTC. Translated, it gives CASSPGQGGDEQFF.

This clone has just one count. V is TRBV5-1 and J is TRBJ2-6; unclear D gene. V was pared by 0 bases and J by 2 bases, with 15 bases between. CDR1 and CDR2 (germline): SGHRS, YFSETQ. This CDR3 has 18 residues. CDR3 nucleotide sequence: TGCGCCAGCAGCTTGGAATGGGCGCGACCGCCTGGGGCCAACGTCCTGACTTTC. This encodes CASSLEWARPPGANVLTF.